This T cell receptor beta chain was recorded in a study of blood T cell repertoires in COVID-19. About the research overall: COVID-19 samples collected from the United States, Italy and Spain covered acute and convalescent phases.

Here immunoSEQ multiplex PCR was the method, and the copy in TCRdb shows in-frame clones only, minus some. This table has 250,000 or so clones, approximately 87% appearing once. V was cut by 4 bases and J by 3 bases, with 9 bases left in between. The CDR3 extends over 13 amino acids. The sequence was collected from a man in his sixties with acute or convalescent COVID-19. Sequenced input: peripheral blood. V is TRBV12-3 or TRBV12-4 and J is TRBJ1-1; D is unresolved. The CDR3 DNA follows: TGTGCCAGCAGTTCCGGGCGGGACACTGAAGCTTTCTTT. The encoded protein is CASSSGRDTEAFF.